This T cell receptor (beta chain) comes out of a study of T cell responses to AZD1222 COVID-19 vaccine. CDR3 length: 19 residues. CDR1 MNHEY and CDR2 SMNVEV come from the germline V gene (reference sequence). Trimming shortened V by 2 bases and J by 14 bases, and 35 bases separated the two germline ends. This table comes from immunoSEQ multiplex PCR, and its TCRdb copy is limited to in-frame clones, with some not included. The table shows tens of thousands of clones, with 87% occurring only once. The chain combines TRBV27 with TRBJ2-3; D possibly matches TRBD1 or TRBD2 (7 bases each). The origin of this receptor is an adult in good health. The sample in question was peripheral blood, obtained on day 0 of AZD1222 vaccination. CDR3 nucleotides: TGTGCCAGCAGTTTACGCCCGAGGACACTTCGAGTCGGACTAGGGGGCTGGTATTTT. Translated, it gives CASSLRPRTLRVGLGGWYF.